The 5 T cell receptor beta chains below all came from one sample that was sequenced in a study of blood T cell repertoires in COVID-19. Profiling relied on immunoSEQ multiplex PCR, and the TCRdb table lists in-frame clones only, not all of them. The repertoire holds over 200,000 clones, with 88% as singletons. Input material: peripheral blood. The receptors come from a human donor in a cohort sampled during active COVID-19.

As DNA, the CDR3 is TGTGCCAGCAGCCAGGCCTGTTACGAGCAGTACTTC. Its protein is CASSQACYEQYF. The chain links TRBV3-1 (or the pseudogene TRBV3-2) to TRBJ2-7, with D uncertain. Germline V lookup: CDR1 LGHDT, CDR2 YNNKEL (reference sequence). Trimming removed 3 bases from V and 4 bases from J, with 7 bases in between. The CDR3 sequence is 12 residues long.

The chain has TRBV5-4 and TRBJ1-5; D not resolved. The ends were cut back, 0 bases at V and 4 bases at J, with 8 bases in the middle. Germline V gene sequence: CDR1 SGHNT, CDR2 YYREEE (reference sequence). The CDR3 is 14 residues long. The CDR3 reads CASSLDGPNQPQHF. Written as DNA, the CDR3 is TGTGCCAGCAGCTTGGATGGGCCAAATCAGCCCCAGCATTTT.

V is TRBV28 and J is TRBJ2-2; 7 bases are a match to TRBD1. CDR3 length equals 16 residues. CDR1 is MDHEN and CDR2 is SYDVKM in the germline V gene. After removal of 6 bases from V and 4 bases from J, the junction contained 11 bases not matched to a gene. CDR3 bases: TGTGCCAGCAGCCTTGCCGTCAAGGGGGCCACCGGGGAGCTGTTTTTT. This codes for CASSLAVKGATGELFF.

The CDR3 loop is CASSFGGHYEQYF. The CDR3 DNA follows: TGTGCCAGCAGCTTCGGAGGGCACTACGAGCAGTACTTC. This sequence joins TRBV7-6 and TRBJ2-7; D is possibly TRBD2 (6 bases). Germline CDR1 and CDR2: SGHVS and FNYEAQ. There are 13 residues in the CDR3. V was shortened by 3 bases and J by 3 bases, with 9 bases between the two germline ends.

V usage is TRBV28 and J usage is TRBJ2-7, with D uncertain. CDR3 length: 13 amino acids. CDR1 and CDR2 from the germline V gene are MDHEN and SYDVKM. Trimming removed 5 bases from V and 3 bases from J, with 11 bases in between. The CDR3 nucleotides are TGTGCCAGCAGTCCAGGCCCTTACTACGAGCAGTACTTC. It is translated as CASSPGPYYEQYF.